This TCR beta chain was identified in a study of T cells in Graves' hyperthyroidism and ophthalmopathy. General study findings and limits: The blood repertoire included most of the expanded thyroid clonotypes above 0.001. The model predicted ophthalmopathy a median approximately seven months before onset. Ophthalmopathy and stable hyperthyroidism were separated by a 13 V-J model.

Of note for this clonotype: As yet, its antigen is unknown.

The V gene lost 3 bases and the J gene lost 6 bases, with 17 bases spanning the gap. This CDR3 has 15 amino acids. Germline V gene sequence: CDR1 SEHNR, CDR2 FQNEAQ (reference sequence). Amplification of TCR beta CDR3 regions was performed using RNA transcripts as template. The TCR CDR3 was amplified in a first-round RT-PCR using the HTBI primer set. TCRdb independently ran MiXCR on the multiplex PCR reads; one entry per CDR3 protein. The sample yields 450,000 to 700,000 distinct CDR3 sequences, 40% to 55% seen once. The chain combines TRBV7-9 with TRBJ1-1, with no clear D. Sequencing used peripheral blood or thyroid tissue (not recorded which). This clonotype was obtained from an adult woman with Graves' disease, either hyperthyroidism or ophthalmopathy (not recorded which). CDR3 sequence reads: CASSLPTSRGPEAFF. CDR3 sequence (DNA): TGTGCCAGCAGCTTGCCGACCAGCCGGGGTCCTGAAGCTTTCTTT.